This T cell receptor beta chain derives from a study of siplizumab effects on memory and regulatory T cells. The CDR3 totals 14 residues. The germline V and J ends were trimmed by 2 bases and 3 bases, with 11 bases remaining between them. Germline V lookup: CDR1 SEHNR, CDR2 FQNEAQ (reference sequence). Generated by immunoSEQ multiplex PCR, the TCRdb table keeps only in-frame clones and is missing some. The sample contains roughly 70,000 clones, around 93% of which appear only once. Sequenced: CD8+ T cells sorted from blood. The sequence came from a human donor in good health. The chain combines TRBV7-9 with TRBJ2-7; D may correspond to TRBD1 or TRBD2 (5 bases each). The CDR3, as DNA: TGTGCCAGCAGCTTAACCGGGACGGGCTACGAGCAGTACTTC. Translated, it gives CASSLTGTGYEQYF.